This T cell receptor beta chain is drawn from a study of molecular identifiers for immune sequencing clone quantification. This clonotype has ten or more counts. CDR1 MNHEY and CDR2 SVGAGI come from the germline V gene. V was shortened by 1 base and J by 1 base, with 7 bases between the two germline ends. The CDR3 has 14 residues. TCRdb used MiXCR to reprocess the PCR reads, holding one entry per CDR3 protein. The sample includes over 100,000 distinct CDR3 sequences, around 37% of them seen just once. The J gene is TRBJ1-1, the V gene TRBV6-5; D is possibly TRBD1 (6 bases). Sequences were obtained from naive CD8+ T cells from blood, with Jurkat cell RNA spiked in. The subset: FACS-sorted CD8+CD4-CCR7+CD45RA+ naive T cells. The source is a human donor in good health. Some libraries in this study had Jurkat cell RNA spiked in. The CDR3 DNA reads as TGTGCCAGCAGTTACTTGACAGGGAACACTGAAGCTTTCTTT. The encoded protein is CASSYLTGNTEAFF.